This T cell receptor beta chain is drawn from a study of response to subunit inactivated influenza vaccine. Germline CDR1 is SGHDT and CDR2 is YYEEEE. The V segment lost 6 bases and the J segment 0 bases; nucleotides outside the gene matches: 9. The CDR3 contains 16 residues. Only one count was recorded for this clonotype. Its antigen remains unidentified. Overall study findings and caveats: The authors proposed limited new T cell recruitment per seasonal influenza vaccination.

MiXCR was run by TCRdb on the RT-PCR reads, yielding one entry per CDR3 protein. The sample lists hundreds of thousands of distinct CDR3 sequences; about 15% were seen once. This clonotype was obtained from a man in his fifties who received an inactivated influenza vaccine. The chain is built from TRBV5-6 and TRBJ2-1; 7 nucleotides line up with TRBD2. This sample comprised PBMCs from blood, obtained 14 to 15 days before vaccination. The CDR3 sequence is CASIISGSSSYNEQFF. As DNA, the CDR3 is TGTGCCAGCATCATTAGCGGGTCAAGCTCCTACAATGAGCAGTTCTTC.